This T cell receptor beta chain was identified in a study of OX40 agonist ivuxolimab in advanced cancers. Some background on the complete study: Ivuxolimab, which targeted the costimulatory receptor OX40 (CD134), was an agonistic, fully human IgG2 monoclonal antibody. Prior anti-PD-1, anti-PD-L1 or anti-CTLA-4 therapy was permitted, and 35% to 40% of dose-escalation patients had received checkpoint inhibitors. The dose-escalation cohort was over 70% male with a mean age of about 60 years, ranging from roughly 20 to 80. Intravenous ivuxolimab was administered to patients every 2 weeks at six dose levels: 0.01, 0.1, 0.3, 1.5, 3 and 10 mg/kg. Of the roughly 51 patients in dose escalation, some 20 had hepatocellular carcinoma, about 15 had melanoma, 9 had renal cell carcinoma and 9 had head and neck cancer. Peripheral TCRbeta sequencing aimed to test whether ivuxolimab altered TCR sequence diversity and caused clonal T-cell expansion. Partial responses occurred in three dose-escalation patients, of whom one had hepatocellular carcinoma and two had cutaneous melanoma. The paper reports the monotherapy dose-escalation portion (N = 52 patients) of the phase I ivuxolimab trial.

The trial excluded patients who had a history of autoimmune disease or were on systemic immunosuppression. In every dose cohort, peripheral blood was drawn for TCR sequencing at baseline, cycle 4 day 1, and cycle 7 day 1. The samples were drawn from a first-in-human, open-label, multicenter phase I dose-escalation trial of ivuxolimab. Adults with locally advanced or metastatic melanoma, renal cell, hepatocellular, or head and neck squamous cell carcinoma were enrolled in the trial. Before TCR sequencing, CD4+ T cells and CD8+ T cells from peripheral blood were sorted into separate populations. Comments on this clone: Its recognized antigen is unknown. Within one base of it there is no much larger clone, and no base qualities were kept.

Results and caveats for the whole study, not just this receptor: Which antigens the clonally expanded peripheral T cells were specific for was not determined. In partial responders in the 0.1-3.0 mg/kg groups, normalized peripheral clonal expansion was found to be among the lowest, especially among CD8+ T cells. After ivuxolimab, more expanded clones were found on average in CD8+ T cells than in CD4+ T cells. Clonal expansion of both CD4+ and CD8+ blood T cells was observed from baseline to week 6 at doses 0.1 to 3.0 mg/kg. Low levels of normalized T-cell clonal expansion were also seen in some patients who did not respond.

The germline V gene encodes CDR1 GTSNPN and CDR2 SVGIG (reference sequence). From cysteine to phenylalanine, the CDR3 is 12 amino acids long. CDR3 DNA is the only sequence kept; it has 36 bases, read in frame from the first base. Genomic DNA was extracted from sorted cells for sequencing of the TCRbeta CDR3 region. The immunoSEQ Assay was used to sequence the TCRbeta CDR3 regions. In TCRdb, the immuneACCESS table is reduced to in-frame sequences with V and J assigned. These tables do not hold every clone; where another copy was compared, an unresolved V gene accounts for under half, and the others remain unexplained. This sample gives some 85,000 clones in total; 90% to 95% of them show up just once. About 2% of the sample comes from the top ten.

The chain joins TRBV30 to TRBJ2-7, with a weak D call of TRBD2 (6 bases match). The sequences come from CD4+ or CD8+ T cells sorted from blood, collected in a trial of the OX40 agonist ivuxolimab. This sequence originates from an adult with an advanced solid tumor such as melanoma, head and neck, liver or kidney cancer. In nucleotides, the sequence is TGTGCTCTGCGGGACGGCTCCTACGAGCAGTACTTC. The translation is CALRDGSYEQYF.